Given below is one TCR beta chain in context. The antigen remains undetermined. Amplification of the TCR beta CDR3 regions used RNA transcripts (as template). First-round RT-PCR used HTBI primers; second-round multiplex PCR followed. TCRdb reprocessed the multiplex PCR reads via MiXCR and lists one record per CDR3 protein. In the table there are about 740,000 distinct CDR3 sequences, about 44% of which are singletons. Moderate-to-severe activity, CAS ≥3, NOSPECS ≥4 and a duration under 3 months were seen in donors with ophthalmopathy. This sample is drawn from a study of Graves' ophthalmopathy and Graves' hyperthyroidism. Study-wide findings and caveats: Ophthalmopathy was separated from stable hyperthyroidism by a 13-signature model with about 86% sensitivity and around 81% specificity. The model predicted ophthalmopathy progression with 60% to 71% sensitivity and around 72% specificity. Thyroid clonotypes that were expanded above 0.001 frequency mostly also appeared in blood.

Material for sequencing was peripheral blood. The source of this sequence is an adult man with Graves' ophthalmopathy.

The CDR3 here is CASSVPGTGPHEQYF. Written as DNA, the CDR3 is TGTGCCAGCAGTGTTCCCGGGACAGGTCCACACGAGCAGTACTTC. The chain has TRBV28 and TRBJ2-7, with 8 nucleotides matching TRBD1. Germline loops: CDR1 MDHEN, CDR2 SYDVKM. CDR3 length equals 15 residues. With 5 bases clipped from V and 5 bases from J, the junction kept 11 bases outside the gene matches.